Sequencing of this T cell receptor beta chain was carried out in a study of blood T cell repertoires in COVID-19. Deletions cut 2 bases from V and 7 bases from J, with 3 bases between. The CDR3 sequence is 12 residues long. Looked up from germline, CDR1 is SGHTA and CDR2 is FQGNSA. Libraries were prepared by immunoSEQ multiplex PCR; TCRdb keeps only in-frame clonotypes and omits some of them. This repertoire shows fewer than 120,000 clones, about 72% found once; its top ten account for roughly 7.5%. The sample was peripheral blood. This chain links TRBV7-2 with TRBJ1-6; D call uncertain. The clonotype was recovered from a woman in her fifties or sixties with acute or convalescent COVID-19. The CDR3 DNA is TGTGCCAGCAGCTTACTCAATTCACCCCTCCACTTT. It encodes CASSLLNSPLHF.